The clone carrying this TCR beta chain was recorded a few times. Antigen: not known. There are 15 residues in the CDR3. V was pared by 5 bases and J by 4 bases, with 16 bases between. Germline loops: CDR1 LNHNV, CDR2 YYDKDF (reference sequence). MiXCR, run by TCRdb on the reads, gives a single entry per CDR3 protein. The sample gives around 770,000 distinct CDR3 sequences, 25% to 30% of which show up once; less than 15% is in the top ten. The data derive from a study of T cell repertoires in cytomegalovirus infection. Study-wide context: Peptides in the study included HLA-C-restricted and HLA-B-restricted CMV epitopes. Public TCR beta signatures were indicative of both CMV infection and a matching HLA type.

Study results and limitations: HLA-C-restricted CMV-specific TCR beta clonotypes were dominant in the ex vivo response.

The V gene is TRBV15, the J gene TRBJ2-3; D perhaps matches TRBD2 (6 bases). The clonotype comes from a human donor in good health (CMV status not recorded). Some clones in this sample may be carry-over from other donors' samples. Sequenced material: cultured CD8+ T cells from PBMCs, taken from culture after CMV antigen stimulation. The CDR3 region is CATSPPEGLADTQYF. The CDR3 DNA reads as TGTGCCACCAGCCCCCCGGAGGGCTTGGCAGATACGCAGTATTTT.